One and the same sample provided the 5 T cell receptor beta chains below, sequenced in a study of blood T cell repertoires in COVID-19. Method: immunoSEQ multiplex PCR; TCRdb's copy keeps in-frame clones and lacks some. Seen here are 150,000 or so clones, about nine tenths observed once, and the top ten hold roughly 2%. Sequencing was carried out using peripheral blood. The receptors stem from a human donor in a cohort sampled during active COVID-19.

The chain combines TRBV5-4 with TRBJ2-7; 7 nucleotides agree with TRBD1. From germline, CDR1 is SGHNT and CDR2 YYREEE (reference sequence). V trimming: 3 bases; J trimming: 3 bases; junction bases outside the gene matches: 9. This CDR3 contains 15 residues. This CDR3 reads CASSWRQGAIYEQYF. The DNA for the CDR3 is TGTGCCAGCAGCTGGAGACAGGGAGCCATCTACGAGCAGTACTTC.

This sequence joins TRBV7-3 and TRBJ2-1; D is possibly TRBD1 (7 bases). The germline gives CDR1 SGHTA, CDR2 FQGTGA. V dropped 5 bases and J dropped 8 bases, with 16 bases sitting between them. This CDR3 contains 14 residues. CDR3 protein: CASSQRLGGDEQFF. The CDR3, as DNA: TGTGCCAGCAGCCAACGACTAGGGGGCGATGAGCAGTTCTTC.

V is TRBV7-3 and J is TRBJ2-2; unclear D gene. The CDR3 has 14 amino acids. The germline V gene has CDR1 SGHTA and CDR2 FQGTGA. V was shortened by 2 bases and J by 1 base, with 5 bases between the two germline ends. The CDR3 spells CASSLRGNTGELFF. The CDR3 DNA reads as TGTGCCAGCAGCTTACGAGGGAACACCGGGGAGCTGTTTTTT. The full variable domain, with the rest looked up from reference TRBV7-3 and TRBJ2-2, is GAGVSQTPSNKVTEKGKYVELRCDPISGHTALYWYRQSLGQGPEFLIYFQGTGAADDSGLPNDRFFAVRPEGSVSTLKIQRTERGDSAVYLCASSLRGNTGELFFGEGSRLTVL.

The chain has TRBV30 and TRBJ1-3, with D perhaps matching TRBD1 (5 bases). V was clipped by 2 bases and J by 6 bases, with 23 bases between them. Germline V lookup: CDR1 GTSNPN, CDR2 SVGIG (reference sequence). The length of the CDR3 is 17 residues. CDR3 residues: CAWSRTLGLDRLNTIYF. In nucleotides, the CDR3 is TGTGCCTGGAGTAGAACCCTCGGCCTAGACAGACTAAACACCATATATTTT.

V usage is TRBV7-3 and J usage is TRBJ2-1, with D possibly being TRBD2 (6 bases). This CDR3 spans 13 amino acids. V lost 5 bases, J lost 5 bases, and 10 bases lay in between. CDR1 is SGHTA and CDR2 is FQGTGA in the germline V gene. In DNA, the CDR3 is TGTGCCAGCAGCCCGACTAGGAACAATGAGCAGTTCTTC. Amino acid sequence: CASSPTRNNEQFF.